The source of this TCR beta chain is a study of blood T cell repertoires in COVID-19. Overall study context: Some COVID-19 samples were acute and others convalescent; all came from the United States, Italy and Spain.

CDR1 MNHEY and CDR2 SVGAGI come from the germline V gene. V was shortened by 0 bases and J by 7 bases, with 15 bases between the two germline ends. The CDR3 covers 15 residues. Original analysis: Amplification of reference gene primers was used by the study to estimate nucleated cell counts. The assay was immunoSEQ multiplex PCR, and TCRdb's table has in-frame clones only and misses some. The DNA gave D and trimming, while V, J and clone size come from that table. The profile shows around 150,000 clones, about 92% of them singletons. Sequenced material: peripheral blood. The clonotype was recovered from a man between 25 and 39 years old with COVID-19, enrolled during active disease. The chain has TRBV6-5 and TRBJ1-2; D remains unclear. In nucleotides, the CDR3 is TGTGCCAGCAGTTACTCCGAGGGAGGTCTAAGTGGCTACACCTTC. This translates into CASSYSEGGLSGYTF.